The 6 T cell receptor beta chains reported below all come from one sample, sequenced in a study of cytomegalovirus exposure and HLA in healthy donors. 13 Jbeta primers and 60 Vbeta primers were used for the PCR. Sequencing used immunoSEQ multiplex PCR; TCRdb keeps in-frame clones, though not all of them. Counted here are under 200,000 clones, 70% to 90% occurring once; the ten biggest clones make up approximately 2%. The sequencing input was PBMCs. Source of these receptors: a woman aged 18-35 years in good health and CMV-seronegative.

The rearrangement links TRBV5-1 to TRBJ2-3; 9 bases map to TRBD1. The CDR3 length is 15 residues. With V trimmed by 3 bases and J by 3 bases, 5 bases remained unmatched. The V gene's germline CDR1 is SGHRS and CDR2 YFSETQ. The CDR3 DNA is TGCGCCAGCAGCTCGGGACAGGGAGGAACAGATACGCAGTATTTT. Translating gives CASSSGQGGTDTQYF.

This rearrangement joins TRBV5-5 to TRBJ2-7; 10 bases line up with TRBD2. V lost 1 base, J lost 6 bases, and 16 bases stayed unmatched. The CDR3 consists of 18 residues. Germline V gene data show CDR1 as SGHKS and CDR2 as YYEKEE (reference sequence). For the CDR3, the DNA is TGTGCCAGCAGCTTGTATACTAGCGGGGAGGTCGGATGGGGCGAGCAGTACTTC. Its protein is CASSLYTSGEVGWGEQYF.

V usage is TRBV6-6 and J usage is TRBJ1-1, with D perhaps matching TRBD1 (6 bases). V lost 2 bases and J lost 0, with 13 bases in between. This CDR3 comprises 16 residues. The V gene's germline CDR1 is MNHNY and CDR2 SVGAGI (reference sequence). The CDR3 DNA reads TGTGCCAGCAGTTACGGGGGCAGACCCATGAACACTGAAGCTTTCTTT. Translation: CASSYGGRPMNTEAFF.

This rearrangement joins TRBV5-6 to TRBJ2-5; 7 bases line up with TRBD1. The end of the DNA is better explained by TRBJ2-7, so the J call may be wrong. Germline V CDR1 and CDR2: SGHDT, YYEEEE. CDR3 length: 14 residues. CDR3 in amino acids: CASSLGTGVGEQYF. The CDR3 DNA reads TGTGCCAGCAGCTTGGGGACAGGAGTCGGCGAGCAGTACTTC.

The chain couples TRBV11-2 to TRBJ2-7, with 8 bases identical to TRBD2. Trimming at V came to 3 bases and at J to 2 bases, leaving 6 bases not matched to a gene. CDR3 size: 15 residues. Germline CDR1 and CDR2: SGHAT and FQNNGV. The CDR3 DNA sequence: TGTGCCAGCAGCTTTAGTAGCGGGGATGCCTACGAGCAGTACTTC. Translation gives CASSFSSGDAYEQYF.

This rearrangement joins TRBV4-1 to TRBJ1-2; 9 bases align to TRBD1. CDR3 length: 15 residues. Looked up from germline, CDR1 is MGHRA and CDR2 is YSYEKL. V dropped 4 bases and J dropped 5; count of bases not matched to a gene: 8. CDR3 sequence (DNA): TGCGCCAGCAGCCCGGGGACAGGGACCTCTTATGGCTACACCTTC. The encoded protein is CASSPGTGTSYGYTF.